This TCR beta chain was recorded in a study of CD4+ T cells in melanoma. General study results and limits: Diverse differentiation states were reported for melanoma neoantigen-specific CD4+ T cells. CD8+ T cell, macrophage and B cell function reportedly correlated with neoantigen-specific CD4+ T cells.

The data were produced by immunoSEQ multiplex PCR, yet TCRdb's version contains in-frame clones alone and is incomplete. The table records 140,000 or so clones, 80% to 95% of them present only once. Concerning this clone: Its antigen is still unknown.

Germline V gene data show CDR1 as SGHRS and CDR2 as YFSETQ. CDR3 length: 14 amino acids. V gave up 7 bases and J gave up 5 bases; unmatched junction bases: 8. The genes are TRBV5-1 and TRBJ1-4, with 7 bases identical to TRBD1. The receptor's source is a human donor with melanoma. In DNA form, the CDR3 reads TGCGCCAGCTGCCGGGACAGTTCGAATGAAAAACTGTTTTTT. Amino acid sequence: CASCRDSSNEKLFF.